The 22 T cell receptor beta chains below were found in one sample sequenced in a study of T cell repertoires in cytomegalovirus infection. MiXCR, applied by TCRdb to the reads, yields one record per CDR3 protein. The table shows 600,000 to 700,000 distinct CDR3 sequences, with 33% occurring only once. Their recognized antigens are unknown. The sample here was cultured PBMCs, taken from culture after CMV antigen stimulation. These receptors came from a human donor in good health (CMV status not recorded). Some clones in this sample may be carry-over from other donors' samples.

The CDR3 loop reads CATSPGGGNQPQHF. The CDR3 DNA reads TGTGCCACGAGTCCAGGGGGCGGCAATCAGCCCCAGCATTTT. The J gene is TRBJ1-5, the V gene TRBV5-4; 8 nucleotides align to TRBD1. The CDR3 is 14 amino acids. V shed 9 bases, J shed 2 bases, and the junction held 7 bases outside the gene matches. Looked up from germline, CDR1 is SGHNT and CDR2 is YYREEE (reference sequence). Complete variable domain (other parts from reference TRBV5-4 and TRBJ1-5): ETGVTQSPTHLIKTRGQQVTLRCSSQSGHNTVSWYQQALGQGPQFIFQYYREEENGRGNFPPRFSGLQFPNYSSELNVNALELDDSALYLCATSPGGGNQPQHFGDGTRLSIL.

The rearrangement joins TRBV2 to TRBJ2-2; 10 bases line up with TRBD1. This CDR3 spans 14 amino acids. Unmatched junction bases numbered 3, after V lost 8 bases and J lost 3 bases. Germline V lookup: CDR1 SNHLY, CDR2 FYNNEI. As DNA, the CDR3 is TGTGCCAGCGGTGGGACAGGGGACACCGGGGAGCTGTTTTTT. It is translated as CASGGTGDTGELFF.

This clonotype was observed a handful of times. The V call is TRBV6-6, the J call TRBJ2-2; no reliable D call. Germline V gives CDR1 MNHNY, CDR2 SVGAGI (reference sequence). This CDR3 comprises 12 residues. V lost 7 bases and J 2 bases, leaving 5 bases between the germline ends. The CDR3 region has the DNA TGTGCCAGCACGGGTAACACCGGGGAGCTGTTTTTT. The encoded protein is CASTGNTGELFF.

V is TRBV4-1 and J is TRBJ1-6; 8 bases are a match to TRBD1. CDR1 and CDR2 (germline): MGHRA, YSYEKL. CDR3 length: 16 amino acids. With V trimmed by 0 bases and J by 8 bases, 6 bases remained unmatched. CDR3 sequence reads: CASSQDRTGRDSPLHF. The CDR3 bases are TGCGCCAGCAGCCAAGACCGGACAGGGAGGGATTCACCCCTCCACTTT.

This chain joins TRBV28 and TRBJ2-5, with D tentatively TRBD2 (6 bases). CDR1 is MDHEN and CDR2 is SYDVKM in the germline V gene. The CDR3 totals 15 residues. Trimming pared 3 bases from V and 5 bases from J, leaving 16 bases between. CDR3 nucleotide sequence: TGTGCCAGCAGTTTCCCTGGGGGGACCAGGGAGACCCAGTACTTC. Protein: CASSFPGGTRETQYF.

This clonotype was seen only a few times. The chain carries TRBV7-9 and TRBJ2-5, with a possible D match to TRBD1 (6 bases). Germline values: CDR1 SEHNR, CDR2 FQNEAQ (reference sequence). The CDR3 contains 13 residues. V was clipped by 7 bases and J by 5 bases, with 14 bases between them. The CDR3 coding sequence is TGTGCCAGCAAGCTGGTTGGGGGCGAGACCCAGTACTTC. It encodes CASKLVGGETQYF.

This clonotype has only one observation. The chain is built from TRBV4-1 and TRBJ1-1; a weak D match, TRBD1 (5 bases). Deletions cut 1 base from V and 2 bases from J, with 11 bases between. The CDR3 sequence is 15 residues long. Germline V gene data show CDR1 as MGHRA and CDR2 as YSYEKL. The CDR3 is CASSQGEGTNTEAFF. CDR3 nucleotides: TGCGCCAGCAGCCAAGGGGAAGGGACCAACACTGAAGCTTTCTTT.

In this sample, this clonotype turned up a few times. The CDR3 region has the DNA TGTGCCAGCAGCTTTATTAGTTCTGCCACTGAAGCTTTCTTT. It encodes CASSFISSATEAFF. The chain employs TRBV7-2 and TRBJ1-1; D is unresolved. From germline, CDR1 is SGHTA and CDR2 FQGNSA. Trimming removed 3 bases from V and 4 bases from J, with 12 bases in between. The CDR3 runs 14 residues.

CDR3 loop: CSSEMGTEAFF. CDR3 sequence (DNA): TGCAGCTCCGAGATGGGCACTGAAGCTTTCTTT. This chain links TRBV29-1 with TRBJ1-1, with D unclear. CDR1 and CDR2 from the germline V gene are SQVTM and ANQGSEA. The germline V and J ends were trimmed by 8 bases and 4 bases, with 11 bases remaining between them. This CDR3 has 11 residues.

J is TRBJ1-1 and V is TRBV7-9, with no clear D. V was clipped by 5 bases and J by 6 bases, with 7 bases between them. CDR1 and CDR2 (germline): SEHNR, FQNEAQ (reference sequence). This CDR3 spans 11 amino acids. The CDR3 nucleotides read TGTGCCAGCAGCGCCGTCTCTGAAGCTTTCTTT. This translates into CASSAVSEAFF.

This sequence joins TRBV7-9 and TRBJ2-7; 8 nucleotides agree with TRBD2. Germline assignment: CDR1 SEHNR and CDR2 FQNEAQ (reference sequence). The CDR3 is 15 amino acids. The junction had 11 bases not matched to a gene; V was cut back by 3 bases and J by 7 bases. CDR3 bases: TGTGCCAGCAGCTTCCCCGTAGCGGGGACTTCGGAGCAGTACTTC. Translated, it gives CASSFPVAGTSEQYF.

This chain uses TRBV28 with TRBJ1-1, with 9 bases matching TRBD1. V lost 2 bases and J lost 6; bases outside the gene matches: 10. From germline, CDR1 is MDHEN and CDR2 SYDVKM. This CDR3 has 16 residues. The CDR3 is CASSLVPGQGLAEAFF. The DNA of the CDR3 is TGTGCCAGCAGTTTAGTCCCGGGACAGGGTTTGGCTGAAGCTTTCTTT.

This clonotype turned up a few times. This chain joins TRBV12-3 or TRBV12-4 and TRBJ2-1; 11 bases line up with TRBD2. Germline trimming cut 3 bases from V and 9 bases from J; bases unmatched to any gene: 10. The CDR3 consists of 16 residues. In DNA form, the CDR3 reads TGTGCCAGCAGTTTTTCCACTAGCGGGGGACTTGGTGAGCAGTTCTTC. As protein: CASSFSTSGGLGEQFF.

The chain combines TRBV7-9 with TRBJ2-5, with 10 bases that match TRBD2. Germline V lookup: CDR1 SEHNR, CDR2 FQNEAQ (reference sequence). The CDR3 extends over 16 amino acids. V lost 2 bases and J lost 5; bases outside the gene matches: 8. The CDR3 reads CASSLFYASGSETQYF. The CDR3, as DNA: TGTGCCAGCAGCTTATTTTATGCTAGCGGGAGTGAGACCCAGTACTTC. Complete variable domain (other parts from reference TRBV7-9 and TRBJ2-5): DTGVSQNPRHKITKRGQNVTFRCDPISEHNRLYWYRQTLGQGPEFLTYFQNEAQLEKSRLLSDRFSAERPKGSFSTLEIQRTEQGDSAMYLCASSLFYASGSETQYFGPGTRLLVL.

The chain recombines TRBV19 with TRBJ1-2; D possibly corresponds to TRBD1 (5 bases). V was trimmed by 1 base and J by 4 bases, leaving 16 bases between them. This CDR3 has 16 residues. Looked up from germline, CDR1 is LNHDA and CDR2 is SQIVND (reference sequence). CDR3 in DNA: TGTGCCAGTAGTATAGCTCATTCAGGGAGTATCTATGGCTACACCTTC. This codes for CASSIAHSGSIYGYTF.

This clonotype appeared a single time. V is TRBV12-3 or TRBV12-4 and J is TRBJ1-1; the D is unclear. V lost 2 bases to trimming and J lost 5 bases, with 9 bases between them. The CDR3 consists of 13 residues. The CDR3: CASSLLRTTEAFF. DNA for the CDR3: TGTGCCAGCAGTTTATTACGGACGACTGAAGCTTTCTTT.

This clonotype was seen at least ten times. The chain employs TRBV7-2 and TRBJ1-4, with 7 bases aligning to TRBD1. The CDR3 has 16 residues. The V gene end was trimmed by 9 bases and the J gene end by 4 bases; junction bases not matched to a gene: 14. Germline CDR1 is SGHTA and CDR2 is FQGNSA. The CDR3 nucleotides are TGTGCCAGTGCCCCTAGGGACAGCCTGAATAATGAAAAACTGTTTTTT. This codes for CASAPRDSLNNEKLFF.

J is TRBJ2-3 and V is TRBV6-8; a possible D gene is TRBD2 (6 bases). The CDR3 consists of 13 residues. Germline V gene sequence: CDR1 MNHGY, CDR2 SAAAGT. V was pared by 6 bases and J by 6 bases, with 13 bases between. The CDR3, as DNA: TGTGCCAGCAGCGCTGGGAGCGGGGATACGCAGTATTTT. This translates into CASSAGSGDTQYF.

A few counts support this clonotype. The chain carries TRBV7-6 and TRBJ2-7; D gene uncertain. This CDR3 region has 14 residues. Germline assignment: CDR1 SGHVS and CDR2 FNYEAQ. Trimming took off 3 bases at V and 2 bases at J, with 11 bases between the two ends. CDR3 bases: TGTGCCAGCAGCTTTGGGTTGATGACCTACGAGCAGTACTTC. As protein: CASSFGLMTYEQYF.

This clonotype was observed a few times. V and J are TRBV19 and TRBJ2-3, with 7 bases matching TRBD1. Trimming removed 5 bases from V and 5 bases from J; junction bases left unmatched: 4. The CDR3 sequence is 13 residues long. Looked up from germline, CDR1 is LNHDA and CDR2 is SQIVND (reference sequence). CDR3 protein: CASSANRGDTQYF. Here the CDR3 DNA reads TGTGCCAGTAGTGCCAACAGGGGAGATACGCAGTATTTT. The full variable domain, with the rest looked up from reference TRBV19 and TRBJ2-3, is DGGITQSPKYLFRKEGQNVTLSCEQNLNHDAMYWYRQDPGQGLRLIYYSQIVNDFQKGDIAEGYSVSREKKESFPLTVTSAQKNPTAFYLCASSANRGDTQYFGPGTRLTVL.

The CDR3 reads CASSSGTSGIFRTDTQYF. DNA of the CDR3: TGTGCCAGCAGCTCCGGGACTAGCGGGATATTTCGCACAGATACGCAGTATTTT. The V call is TRBV7-2, the J call TRBJ2-3; 13 bases match TRBD2. CDR1 SGHTA and CDR2 FQGNSA come from the germline V gene. Trimming took 4 bases from V and 1 from J; bases not matched to a gene: 8. This CDR3 region has 18 residues. Using reference TRBV7-2 and TRBJ2-3 for the parts outside the CDR3, the full variable domain is GAGVSQSPSNKVTEKGKDVELRCDPISGHTALYWYRQSLGQGLEFLIYFQGNSAPDKSGLPSDRFSAERTGGSVSTLTIQRTQQEDSAVYLCASSSGTSGIFRTDTQYFGPGTRLTVL.

Turning to this clonotype: A read error may produce the germline difference seen at one junction end. The V call is TRBV19, the J call TRBJ2-5; D ambiguous. This CDR3 has 13 amino acids. Germline CDR1 reads LNHDA; CDR2 reads SQIVND (reference sequence). The CDR3 spells CASSLSTQGTQYF. CDR3 nucleotide sequence: TGTGCCAGTAGTTTGTCCACCCAAGGGACCCAGTACTTC. Full variable domain (outside the CDR3, taken from reference TRBV19 and TRBJ2-5): DGGITQSPKYLFRKEGQNVTLSCEQNLNHDAMYWYRQDPGQGLRLIYYSQIVNDFQKGDIAEGYSVSREKKESFPLTVTSAQKNPTAFYLCASSLSTQGTQYFGPGTRLLVL.